These T cell receptor beta chains were read from a single sample in a study of CD8 T cells in ankylosing spondylitis. TCRdb reprocessed the 5' RACE reads via MiXCR and lists one record per CDR3 protein. Among about 240,000 distinct CDR3 sequences listed, about 9.1% were seen once. The specimen sequenced was blood, either unsorted or a sorted T cell fraction (not recorded which). The origin of the receptors is a male donor with ankylosing spondylitis or in good health (not recorded which). Both conserved end residues are trimmed from each CDR3. Fields, in order: V gene, J gene, CDR3 protein.

TRBV2	TRBJ2-3	ASSGGTDTQY
TRBV5-1	TRBJ2-1	ASSLAGTYYNEQF
TRBV29-1	TRBJ2-1	SVEGQDEQYNEQF
TRBV7-8	TRBJ2-3	ASTPARNTDTQY
TRBV7-6	TRBJ2-7	ASSTPLGTNSYEQY
TRBV5-6	TRBJ2-1	ASRDGHYNEQF
TRBV5-8	TRBJ2-4	ASSFSENIQY
TRBV20-1	TRBJ2-1	SARDETGGYNEQF
TRBV3-1	TRBJ2-7	ASSQGSGDASYEQY
TRBV3-1	TRBJ1-3	ASSQDYPQASSGNTIY
TRBV14	TRBJ2-1	ASSQGWTSGYNEQF
TRBV30	TRBJ2-1	AWSVQGNQIAPF
TRBV7-7	TRBJ1-4	ASSLAPNEKLF
TRBV12-3/TRBV12-4	TRBJ1-3	ASAGQGAIGNTIY
TRBV5-8	TRBJ2-5	ASSLVTTGTETQY
TRBV5-1	TRBJ2-7	ASSFIDYEQY
TRBV20-1	TRBJ2-3	SAMIGGTTDTQY
TRBV6-6	TRBJ1-5	ASTGSNQPQH
TRBV29-1	TRBJ1-2	SVVGWNYGYT
TRBV5-6	TRBJ2-2	ASSFAFSGTKNTGELF
TRBV4-3	TRBJ1-1	ASSHLTGANTEAF
TRBV7-6	TRBJ1-6	ASSLALRGSPLH
TRBV4-2	TRBJ2-1	ASSQDGRGANYNEQF
TRBV5-1	TRBJ2-1	ASSFGGSLHNEQF
TRBV5-6	TRBJ2-5	ASSRWGHLQETQY
TRBV5-1	TRBJ1-4	ASSVYRDPNEKLF
TRBV6-2/TRBV6-3	TRBJ2-5	ASSPTEETQY
TRBV29-1	TRBJ1-2	SVVEGGTNYGYT